The rows below give T cell receptor beta chains drawn from one sample of a study of T cells in Graves' hyperthyroidism and ophthalmopathy. In TCRdb, the multiplex PCR reads were re-called with MiXCR into one record per CDR3 protein. The sample holds about 400,000 distinct CDR3 sequences, roughly an eighth seen once. The sequencing input was blood. Source of these receptors: a man aged 50-59 years with Graves' ophthalmopathy. Both conserved end residues are part of each CDR3. The D gene is left open where the match is weak. Clone size is given for some rows only: seen once, a few or many times, or a class if the clone is expanded.

.	TRBV12-3/TRBV12-4	.	TRBJ2-7	CASSSSGGTYEQYF	TGTGCCAGCAGTTCGTCAGGGGGGACCTACGAGCAGTACTTC
.	TRBV19	.	TRBJ1-5	CASRIQGNSNQPQHF	TGTGCCAGTAGGATCCAGGGGAATAGCAATCAGCCCCAGCATTTT
TRBD1	TRBV24-1	.	TRBJ2-7	CATSDFAGTGTGAYEQYF	TGTGCCACCAGTGATTTTGCCGGCACCGGGACAGGAGCCTACGAGCAGTACTTC
.	TRBV12-3/TRBV12-4	many	TRBJ1-1	CASSLAGRGPTEAFF	TGTGCCAGCAGTTTAGCGGGGCGGGGGCCCACTGAAGCTTTCTTT
TRBD2	TRBV6-1	many	TRBJ2-7	CASRPTGLAGEEQYF	TGTGCCAGCAGACCGACCGGACTAGCGGGGGAAGAGCAGTACTTC
TRBD2	TRBV13	many	TRBJ2-3	CASSKLAGSTDTQYF	TGTGCCAGCAGCAAACTAGCGGGTAGCACAGATACGCAGTATTTT
.	TRBV5-1	.	TRBJ2-2	CASSWREDNTGELFF	TGCGCCAGCAGCTGGAGGGAGGATAACACCGGGGAGCTGTTTTTT
.	TRBV7-9	.	TRBJ2-1	CASSLEGTPGNEQFF	TGTGCCAGCAGCTTAGAAGGGACCCCGGGCAATGAGCAGTTCTTC
TRBD2	TRBV11-3	.	TRBJ2-3	CASSLARLAGGRTQYF	TGTGCCAGCAGCTTAGCAAGACTAGCGGGAGGACGGACGCAGTATTTT
TRBD1	TRBV5-1	many	TRBJ2-1	CASSLYPGGNEQFF	TGCGCCAGCAGCTTGTATCCAGGGGGCAATGAGCAGTTCTTC
.	TRBV20-1	many	TRBJ2-3	CSAEIRTASTDTQYF	TGCAGTGCTGAAATTAGGACCGCTAGCACAGATACGCAGTATTTT
.	TRBV12-3/TRBV12-4	.	TRBJ2-7	CASSPFRSIYEQYF	TGTGCCAGCAGTCCATTCAGGTCAATATACGAGCAGTACTTC
TRBD2	TRBV18	many	TRBJ2-1	CASSPPFTSGSNEQFF	TGTGCCAGCTCACCACCGTTCACTAGCGGGAGCAATGAGCAGTTCTTC
.	TRBV5-1	many	TRBJ2-3	CASSFGGAVRGRTDTQYF	TGCGCCAGCAGTTTCGGCGGGGCGGTGAGGGGACGCACAGATACGCAGTATTTT